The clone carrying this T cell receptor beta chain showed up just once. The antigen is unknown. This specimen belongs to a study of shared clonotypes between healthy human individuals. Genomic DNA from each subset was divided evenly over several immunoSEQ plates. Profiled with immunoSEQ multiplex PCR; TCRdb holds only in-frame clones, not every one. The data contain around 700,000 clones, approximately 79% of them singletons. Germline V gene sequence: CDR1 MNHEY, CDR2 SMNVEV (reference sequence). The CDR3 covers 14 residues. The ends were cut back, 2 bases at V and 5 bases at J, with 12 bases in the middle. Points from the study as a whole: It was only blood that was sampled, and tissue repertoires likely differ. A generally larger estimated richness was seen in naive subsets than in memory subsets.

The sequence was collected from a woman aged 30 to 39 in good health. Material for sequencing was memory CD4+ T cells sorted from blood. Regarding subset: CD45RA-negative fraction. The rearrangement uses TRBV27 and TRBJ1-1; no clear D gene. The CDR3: CASSLAAQGTEAFF. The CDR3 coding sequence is TGTGCCAGCAGTTTAGCCGCTCAAGGGACTGAAGCTTTCTTT.